This T cell receptor (beta chain) was recorded in a study of CD8+CD57+ T cells in acquired aplastic anemia. For the study at large: DNA per sorted CD4+ or CD8+ sample ranged roughly 0.19 to 30 ug, averaging around 3.2 ug. Findings and caveats of the study: Controls did not differ significantly from patients in CD8+ Simpson's diversity. Patients and controls shared under 35 CD8+ CDR3 sequences, highly expressed in patients.

Turning to this clonotype: Its antigen is currently unknown.

CDR3 and TCR beta VDJ profiling relied on a genomic DNA template. TCRdb fed the reads into MiXCR, producing one record per CDR3 protein. The data show under 200,000 distinct CDR3 sequences, roughly half seen once. Germline V gives CDR1 SGDLS, CDR2 YYNGEE. V lost 3 bases and J lost 5; bases outside the gene matches: 5. This CDR3 region has 16 residues. Patients included in sequencing had previously demonstrated CD8+CD57+ cell expansion by flow cytometry. The cohort consisted entirely of patients having severe acquired aplastic anemia. The source of this sequence is a human donor with aplastic anemia. The chain links TRBV9 to TRBJ2-5; the match to TRBD2 covers 15 bases. Sequences were obtained from sorted CD4+, CD8+, or CD8+CD57+ T cells (not recorded which) from PBMCs. For the CDR3, the DNA is TGTGCCAGCAGCGAAGGACTAGCGGGGGGGCGGGAGACCCAGTACTTC. This sequence encodes CASSEGLAGGRETQYF.